One sample yielded the 14 T cell receptor beta chains listed below, sequenced in a study of early T cells in non-severe SARS-CoV-2 infection. TCRdb passed the 5' RACE reads through MiXCR, listing each CDR3 protein once. The sample shows about 79,000 distinct CDR3 sequences, around 10% of them seen only once. The material sequenced was whole blood. The receptors here all came from an adult who was a healthcare worker with PCR-confirmed SARS-CoV-2 infection or an uninfected control (not recorded which).

CDR3 amino acids: CASSLKGLSSPLHF. In DNA form, the CDR3 reads TGTGCCAGCAGCTTGAAGGGATTGAGTTCACCCCTCCACTTT. The rearrangement joins TRBV5-5 to TRBJ1-6; D unresolved. Germline CDR1 SGHKS, CDR2 YYEKEE (reference sequence). Trimming cost V 1 base and J 9 bases, with 11 bases left between them. The CDR3 runs to 14 residues.

This clonotype was counted between two and nine times. The chain joins TRBV12-3 or TRBV12-4 to TRBJ2-2; 9 positions match TRBD1. This CDR3 is built from 18 residues. J was trimmed by 4 bases and V by 6 bases; bases with no gene match: 15. The CDR3: CASRYTLGQGPGTGELFF. DNA of the CDR3: TGTGCCAGCAGGTACACCCTGGGACAGGGTCCGGGCACCGGGGAGCTGTTTTTT.

This clonotype was detected a few times. The rearrangement uses TRBV5-5 and TRBJ2-5; D is possibly TRBD1 or TRBD2 (6 bases each). V lost 2 bases and J 1 base, leaving 15 bases between the germline ends. Germline CDR1 SGHKS, CDR2 YYEKEE (reference sequence). The CDR3 extends over 16 amino acids. CDR3 in DNA: TGTGCCAGCAGCTTCCTTCTGGAGGGGGGCCAAGAGACCCAGTACTTC. Translated, it gives CASSFLLEGGQETQYF.

At least ten counts were recorded for this clonotype. The V call is TRBV7-9, the J call TRBJ2-2, with D perhaps matching TRBD1 (6 bases). This CDR3 contains 15 residues. V was cut by 5 bases and J by 3 bases, with 13 bases left in between. Germline V gene sequence: CDR1 SEHNR, CDR2 FQNEAQ (reference sequence). The CDR3, as DNA: TGTGCCAGCAGCGCGGACAGAATTTACACCGGGGAGCTGTTTTTT. It is translated as CASSADRIYTGELFF.

This clonotype was picked up many times. V and J are TRBV12-3 or TRBV12-4 and TRBJ2-1; D is possibly TRBD2 (6 bases). The CDR3 runs to 14 residues. The V and J ends lost 2 bases and 5 bases respectively, with 10 bases between them. The CDR3 coding sequence is TGTGCCAGCAGTTTATTGGGGGGTGACAATGAGCAGTTCTTC. This encodes CASSLLGGDNEQFF.

The chain employs TRBV6-1 and TRBJ2-1; the D gene is possibly TRBD1 (5 bases). The CDR3 is 14 residues long. Looked up from germline, CDR1 is MNHNS and CDR2 is SASEGT. Trimming cost V 5 bases and J 0 bases, with 8 bases left between them. The CDR3 DNA follows: TGTGCCAGCAGTTTGGACACCTCCTACAATGAGCAGTTCTTC. Translated: CASSLDTSYNEQFF.

This clonotype was seen repeatedly, ten times or more. The gene calls are TRBV19 and TRBJ1-2; 8 nucleotides align to TRBD1. The length of the CDR3 is 12 residues. CDR1 is LNHDA and CDR2 is SQIVND in the germline V gene (reference sequence). The trim removed 5 bases at V and 8 bases at J, leaving 4 bases unmatched. The CDR3 DNA is TGTGCCAGTAGTCCTGACAGGGGCGGCTACACCTTC. Translating gives CASSPDRGGYTF.

This clonotype was seen a handful of times. This sequence joins TRBV20-1 and TRBJ2-1; 7 bases fit TRBD1. V gave up 3 bases and J gave up 5 bases; unmatched junction bases: 13. CDR1 and CDR2 from the germline V gene are DFQATT and SNEGSKA (reference sequence). The CDR3 sequence is 16 residues long. The CDR3 region is CSARPVTGNNHNEQFF. The DNA for the CDR3 is TGCAGTGCTAGGCCGGTGACAGGGAATAATCACAATGAGCAGTTCTTC.

This rearrangement joins TRBV5-1 to TRBJ2-5; D remains unclear. CDR1 is SGHRS, CDR2 YFSETQ, per germline. V was clipped by 7 bases and J by 6 bases, with 19 bases between them. CDR3 length: 14 amino acids. In DNA, the CDR3 is TGCGCCAGCCGCAGGACGCGCGAAGGAAAGACCCAGTACTTC. Residues: CASRRTREGKTQYF.

This clonotype was seen many times. CDR3 DNA: TGTGCCAGCAGCTTGGTCGGACTTTTGAACACTGAAGCTTTCTTT. Translation: CASSLVGLLNTEAFF. This chain joins TRBV5-6 and TRBJ1-1; D ambiguous. The CDR3 is made up of 15 amino acids. Germline CDR1 and CDR2: SGHDT and YYEEEE. The V end lost 0 bases, the J end lost 0 bases, and 9 bases lay between the germline ends. Full variable domain (remainder filled in from reference TRBV5-6 and TRBJ1-1): DAGVTQSPTHLIKTRGQQVTLRCSPKSGHDTVSWYQQALGQGPQFIFQYYEEEERQRGNFPDRFSGHQFPNYSSELNVNALLLGDSALYLCASSLVGLLNTEAFFGQGTRLTVV.

This clonotype has at least ten counts. This chain uses TRBV20-1 with TRBJ1-5, with TRBD1 as a possible D gene (6 bases). The CDR3 extends over 13 amino acids. Germline CDR1 and CDR2: DFQATT and SNEGSKA (reference sequence). With 6 bases removed from V and 10 bases from J, the gap between germline ends came to 19 bases. The CDR3 spells CSATTTGFVPQHF. CDR3 bases: TGCAGTGCAACTACAACAGGGTTCGTTCCCCAGCATTTT.

CDR3 coding DNA: TGTGCCAGCAGCTATGGCTTTAATCAGCCCCAGCATTTT. Its protein product is CASSYGFNQPQHF. This rearrangement joins TRBV14 to TRBJ1-5; D call uncertain. From germline, CDR1 is SGHDN and CDR2 FVKESK. Trimming shortened V by 5 bases and J by 4 bases, and 9 bases separated the two germline ends. This CDR3 has 13 residues.

The rearrangement uses TRBV29-1 and TRBJ2-3; D remains ambiguous. The CDR3 has 12 amino acids. Germline CDR1 reads SQVTM; CDR2 reads ANQGSEA. V lost 4 bases and J 0 bases, leaving 5 bases between the germline ends. Written as DNA, the CDR3 is TGCAGCGTTGCGCCTAGCACAGATACGCAGTATTTT. It yields the protein CSVAPSTDTQYF.

The rearrangement joins TRBV19 to TRBJ2-3, with 8 bases that match TRBD1. The germline V gene encodes CDR1 LNHDA and CDR2 SQIVND (reference sequence). This CDR3 has 15 amino acids. Trimming removed 5 bases from V and 2 bases from J; junction bases left unmatched: 6. Written as DNA, the CDR3 is TGTGCCAGTAGTGCGACAGGGGCGTTCACAGATACGCAGTATTTT. It encodes CASSATGAFTDTQYF.